The sequence of this T cell receptor (beta chain) was determined in a study of control samples from healthy donors and cancer patients. The length of the CDR3 is 15 residues. The ends lost 5 bases at V and 1 base at J; junction bases unmatched: 8. The germline CDR1 and CDR2 sequences are LGHDT and YNNKEL (reference sequence). Clones were sequenced by immunoSEQ multiplex PCR, and TCRdb holds only the in-frame ones, with some missing. The sample consists of more than 100,000 clones, about 91% of them appearing once. The J gene is TRBJ2-7, the V gene TRBV3-1 (or the pseudogene TRBV3-2); 7 bases line up with TRBD1. Sequencing was performed on blood. The source of this sequence is a man aged 18 to 35 in good health. In DNA form, the CDR3 reads TGTGCCAGCAGCTGGCTGAGGGACAGTTCCTACGAGCAGTACTTC. Translation gives CASSWLRDSSYEQYF.